This TCR beta chain is drawn from a study of early T cells in non-severe SARS-CoV-2 infection. Across the whole study: Chains were unpaired, as sequencing was done on bulk RNA from unsorted whole blood. Study-level findings and limits: There was a bias toward anti-spike CD8 responses in VDJdb matching, which missed private and CD4 specificities.

V gave up 4 bases and J gave up 2 bases, with 11 bases separating them. Germline-derived CDR1 and CDR2 are MDHEN and SYDVKM. CDR3 length equals 14 residues. Researchers tagged individual cDNA molecules with unique molecular identifiers. Each CDR3 protein gets one entry after TCRdb re-called the 5' RACE reads with MiXCR. This sample has tens of thousands of distinct CDR3 sequences, with less than 6.5% found just once. In regard to this clonotype: Its antigen is currently unknown.

V usage is TRBV28 and J usage is TRBJ1-2; D perhaps matches TRBD1 (6 bases). The sequenced material came from whole blood. The clonotype originates from an adult who was a healthcare worker with PCR-confirmed SARS-CoV-2 infection or an uninfected control (not recorded which). CDR3 loop: CASSWGQGNYGYTF. The CDR3 DNA reads TGTGCCAGCAGTTGGGGCCAGGGGAACTATGGCTACACCTTC.